This TCR beta chain was found in a study of human T cells and chemical hapten exposure (dated by TCRdb to 2020 to 2022). In terms of the full investigation: For sensitization, 2% DPC in acetone was applied to a roughly 2 cm by roughly 2 cm area of upper inner arm skin. Patch testing was performed on the upper back with Finn chambers containing 0.01% DPC, and the patch tests were scored after 6 days according to International Contact Dermatitis Research Group standards. The mostly female patient cohort included alopecia areata with under or over 50% scalp involvement, alopecia totalis and alopecia universalis. For TCR sequencing, blood came from over 25 alopecia patients at anywhere from one to four time points (pre-sensitization, 2, 6 and 24 weeks). Libraries were pooled for sequencing, and per-sample TCR yields varied mainly because of small differences in library volumes within the pool. Patient blood was sampled pre-sensitization (week 0) and at 2, 6 and about 24 weeks after DPC sensitization. This study followed changes in the peripheral blood TCR repertoire in vivo during primary and secondary sensitization of alopecia patients to the hapten diphenylcyclopropenone (DPC). Patients additionally received weekly therapeutic DPC doses to the scalp throughout the approximately 25-week study period. Summary of the overall study and its limitations: Because all patients had alopecia, a presumed autoimmune disease, the immune response of the patients might differ from that of healthy individuals. Repeated subsampling changed both the strength of the expansion versus patch-test correlation and the threshold at which that correlation became significant. Patch test score correlated positively with the number of PT1 expanded TCRs, reaching significance at thresholds 8, 16 and 32 but not at 4. Significantly more large CDR3 similarity clusters were formed by expanded TCRs than by pre-sensitization or healthy control sets, consistent with antigen-driven responses. DPC sensitization did not change the number of TCRs with a frequency above 1 in 1000, and there was no evidence of changes in global repertoire structure.

The germline V gene encodes CDR1 SGHRS and CDR2 YFSETQ. The CDR3 numbers 15 residues from cysteine through phenylalanine. The CDR3 DNA has 45 bases and is translated from base 1. Trimming leaves V shorter by 4 bases and J shorter by 4 bases, with the junction holding 6 bases beyond the gene matches. The library relied on RACE. Sequencing instrument: NextSeq 500. During library preparation, unique molecular identifiers were attached to individual cDNA molecules so that TCRs could be counted in a quantitative, reproducible way. From each blood RNA sample, both TCR alpha and TCR beta chains were sequenced. The authors' pipeline ran thus. The median number of TCRs per sample was roughly 100,000, ranging from 23,224 to 690,600. V, J and CDR3 annotation of the TCR reads was carried out using the Decombinator software suite. To make PS versus PT1 abundance plots, every sample was subsampled to the same number of TCRs (28,000). Expanded TCRs were defined as absent before sensitization and observed at least eight times at the 2-week time point. The public reads were run again by TCRdb, first through fastp at Q25 and then through MiXCR, and only productive beta chains were kept. Merged by CDR3 protein, the rows form single entries marked with the most common genes and DNA. TCRdb's processing, not the study's, gives the V and J calls here. The table for this sample lists around 99,000 distinct CDR3 sequences; 9.2% of them were counted only once. About 3.4% of the sample is taken by the ten largest.

The time point label, read with the paper, signifies: patch test 2, 6 weeks after DPC sensitization. The treatment or condition label on this specimen signifies: therapeutic diphenylcyclopropenone sensitization with weekly scalp DPC. At every patch-test visit, the blood draw took place before the patch test was put on. Patients were eligible if aged 18 to 70, diagnosed with alopecia and judged suitable for DPC therapy, and pregnant patients were excluded. Total RNA was isolated from unfractionated whole blood collected in Tempus Blood RNA tubes. Of note for this clonotype: Its antigen is currently not known. Base qualities are not recorded, but no much larger clone differs from it by a single base.

The sequence joins TRBV5-1 to TRBJ2-1; TRBD1 lines up with 9 middle nucleotides. The TCR sequence derives from a middle-aged woman with alopecia areata. Some clones in this sample may be carry-over from other donors' samples. Sequences were derived from whole blood, sampled in connection with sensitization to the hapten diphenylcyclopropenone (DPC). The CDR3 protein is CASSLDRGLYNEQFF. The DNA reads TGCGCCAGCAGCCTGGACAGGGGCTTGTACAATGAGCAGTTCTTC.